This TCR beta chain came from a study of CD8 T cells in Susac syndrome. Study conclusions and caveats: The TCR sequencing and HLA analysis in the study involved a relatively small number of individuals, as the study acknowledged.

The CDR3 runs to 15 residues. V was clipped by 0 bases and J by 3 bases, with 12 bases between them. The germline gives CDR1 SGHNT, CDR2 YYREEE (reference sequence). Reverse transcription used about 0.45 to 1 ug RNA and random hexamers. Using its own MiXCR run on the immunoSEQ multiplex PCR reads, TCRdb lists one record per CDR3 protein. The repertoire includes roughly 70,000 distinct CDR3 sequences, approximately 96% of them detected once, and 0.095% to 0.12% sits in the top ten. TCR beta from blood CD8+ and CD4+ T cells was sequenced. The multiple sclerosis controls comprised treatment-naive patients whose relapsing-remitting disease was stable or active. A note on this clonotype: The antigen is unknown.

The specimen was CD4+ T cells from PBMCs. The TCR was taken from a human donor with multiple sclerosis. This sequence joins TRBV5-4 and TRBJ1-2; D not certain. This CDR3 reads CASSLEAGLDYGYTF. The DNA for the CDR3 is TGTGCCAGCAGCTTGGAAGCGGGGTTGGACTATGGCTACACCTTC.